These 15 T cell receptor beta chains were all obtained from the same sample, sequenced in a study of blood T cell repertoires in COVID-19. Sequencing used immunoSEQ multiplex PCR; TCRdb keeps in-frame clones, though not all of them. The sample shows approximately 330,000 clones, about 91% of them seen only once. Sequencing was carried out using peripheral blood. These receptors originate from a man aged 30-40 years with COVID-19, enrolled during active disease.

The CDR3 region has the DNA TGTGCCAGTAGTATCCAGGGCTATAATTCACCCCTCCACTTT. Its translation is CASSIQGYNSPLHF. The chain employs TRBV19 and TRBJ1-6, with D tentatively TRBD1 (5 bases). This CDR3 contains 14 residues. The ends were cut back, 3 bases at V and 3 bases at J, with 6 bases in the middle. Germline assignment: CDR1 LNHDA and CDR2 SQIVND (reference sequence). The full variable domain, completed using reference TRBV19 and TRBJ1-6, is DGGITQSPKYLFRKEGQNVTLSCEQNLNHDAMYWYRQDPGQGLRLIYYSQIVNDFQKGDIAEGYSVSREKKESFPLTVTSAQKNPTAFYLCASSIQGYNSPLHFGNGTRLTVT.

A single count supports this clone. The V gene is TRBV5-6, the J gene TRBJ2-2; no reliable D call. CDR3 length equals 13 residues. Trimming left V 1 base short and J 4 bases short, with 5 bases between. Germline V gene sequence: CDR1 SGHDT, CDR2 YYEEEE. The CDR3 spells CASSLYVTGELFF. For the CDR3, the DNA is TGTGCCAGCAGCTTGTATGTCACCGGGGAGCTGTTTTTT.

This chain joins TRBV28 and TRBJ2-5, with D possibly matching TRBD2 (6 bases). From germline, CDR1 is MDHEN and CDR2 SYDVKM. The CDR3 is 16 residues long. V was trimmed by 8 bases and J by 5 bases, leaving 24 bases between them. The CDR3 region is CASPPTQVIAGETQYF. CDR3 sequence (DNA): TGTGCCAGCCCCCCCACACAGGTTATTGCGGGGGAGACCCAGTACTTC.

The chain is built from TRBV7-8 and TRBJ2-7, with D maybe TRBD1 (6 bases). V lost 6 bases to trimming and J lost 4 bases, with 19 bases between them. The CDR3 has 15 amino acids. The germline V gene has CDR1 SGHVS and CDR2 FQNEAQ. The CDR3 loop is CASSLTGTQLYEQYF. CDR3 nucleotides: TGTGCCAGCAGTTTAACCGGGACACAACTTTACGAGCAGTACTTC.

The chain carries TRBV20-1 and TRBJ2-5, with D possibly being TRBD1 (6 bases). The CDR3 has 11 amino acids. Trimming removed 5 bases at V and 4 bases at J, with 8 bases between. Germline-derived CDR1 and CDR2 are DFQATT and SNEGSKA (reference sequence). CDR3 nucleotide sequence: TGCAGTGCTCTCAGGGGAGAGACCCAGTACTTC. It codes for CSALRGETQYF.

This chain connects TRBV7-2 to TRBJ2-7; 8 bases agree with TRBD1. V was clipped by 0 bases and J by 3 bases; unmatched bases: 10. CDR1 is SGHTA and CDR2 is FQGNSA in the germline V gene. The CDR3 has 17 amino acids. The CDR3 loop reads CASSLAPPTGANYEQYF. The DNA for the CDR3 is TGTGCCAGCAGCTTAGCCCCCCCGACAGGGGCTAACTACGAGCAGTACTTC.

This clone appeared once. V is TRBV5-1 and J is TRBJ2-3; D is perhaps TRBD2 (5 bases). CDR1 is SGHRS and CDR2 is YFSETQ in the germline V gene. V was shortened by 4 bases and J by 3 bases, with 9 bases between the two germline ends. This CDR3 contains 13 residues. The CDR3 protein is CASSIEGTDTQYF. DNA for the CDR3: TGCGCCAGCAGCATCGAGGGTACAGATACGCAGTATTTT.

The V and J genes are TRBV4-3 and TRBJ2-5; D perhaps matches TRBD2 (7 bases). The CDR3 consists of 16 residues. Trimming removed 0 bases at V and 2 bases at J, with 13 bases between. Germline-derived CDR1 and CDR2 are LGHNA and YSLEER. In DNA, the CDR3 is TGCGCCAGCAGCCAAGATGGGGGGGGGCGGCAAGAGACCCAGTACTTC. It specifies CASSQDGGGRQETQYF.

The rearrangement links TRBV7-3 to TRBJ2-5; D not resolved. CDR3 length: 13 residues. The V gene's germline CDR1 is SGHTA and CDR2 FQGTGA. V lost 2 bases and J lost 4, with 8 bases in between. For the CDR3, the DNA is TGTGCCAGCAGCTTAGAACGCGGAGAGACCCAGTACTTC. Translated: CASSLERGETQYF.

This chain joins TRBV4-2 and TRBJ1-2, with D possibly matching TRBD1 (6 bases). The CDR3 length is 14 residues. Germline CDR1 and CDR2: LGHNA and YNFKEQ. V gave up 3 bases and J gave up 0 bases, with 8 bases separating them. The CDR3 region has the DNA TGTGCCAGCAGCCAGGACAGATCTAACTATGGCTACACCTTC. Encoded protein: CASSQDRSNYGYTF.

This clone has a handful of counts. CDR3 nucleotide sequence: TGTGCCAGCAGCTTGGAAGGGGGTTGGGAGCAGTACTTC. This codes for CASSLEGGWEQYF. This sequence joins TRBV5-8 and TRBJ2-7; TRBD1 might be the D (6 bases). The ends were cut back, 0 bases at V and 7 bases at J, with 11 bases in the middle. Per the germline V gene, CDR1 is SGHTS and CDR2 is YDEGEE. The CDR3 totals 13 residues.

The genes are TRBV5-6 and TRBJ2-7, with 10 positions matching TRBD2. The CDR3 length is 15 residues. Germline lookup yields CDR1 SGHDT and CDR2 YYEEEE. The junction had 3 bases not matched to a gene; V was cut back by 0 bases and J by 3 bases. CDR3 sequence reads: CASSLAPSGGYEQYF. The CDR3 region has the DNA TGTGCCAGCAGCTTGGCCCCTAGCGGGGGCTACGAGCAGTACTTC.

V gene TRBV12-3 or TRBV12-4 combines with J gene TRBJ2-1; D not resolved. This CDR3 is 13 amino acids long. Trimming took 0 bases from V and 8 from J, leaving 8 bases between them. The chain's CDR3 is CASSLATPYEQFF. The CDR3 nucleotides are TGTGCCAGCAGTTTAGCAACACCTTATGAGCAGTTCTTC.

The chain has TRBV5-8 and TRBJ2-7; the D gene is possibly TRBD1 (5 bases). The CDR3 sequence is 15 residues long. Trimming shortened V by 0 bases and J by 2 bases, and 12 bases separated the two germline ends. Germline assignment: CDR1 SGHTS and CDR2 YDEGEE. The CDR3 nucleotides read TGTGCCAGCAGCTTGGATTCGGCAGGGACCTACGAGCAGTACTTC. Its translation: CASSLDSAGTYEQYF.

The genes are TRBV7-9 and TRBJ2-7; 7 bases map to TRBD1. V was clipped by 1 base and J by 2 bases; unmatched bases: 5. The CDR3 length is 15 residues. The germline CDR1 and CDR2 sequences are SEHNR and FQNEAQ (reference sequence). The CDR3 region is CASSLDGQAPYEQYF. In DNA, the CDR3 is TGTGCCAGCAGCTTAGACGGACAGGCCCCCTACGAGCAGTACTTC.